This is a list of T cell receptor beta chains from one sample in a study of T cells after posttransplantation cyclophosphamide. Clones were read by immunoSEQ multiplex PCR, and TCRdb kept only the in-frame ones, dropping some. Among about 47,000 clones, 94% were seen once, and the ten largest hold 2.5% to 3%. The sample comprised PBMCs. Every receptor here comes from a woman in her twenties or thirties in good health and a related stem cell transplant donor. The CDR3 runs from the conserved cysteine through the conserved F or W. The D gene is left open where the match is weak. Only some rows state a clone size, as once, few, many or a class for expanded clones.

abundance	j_gene	v_gene	d_gene	CDR3aa	CDR3nt
NA	TRBJ1-2	TRBV29-1	NA	CSVYRQYGYTF	TGCAGCGTTTATCGACAGTATGGCTACACCTTC
NA	TRBJ1-2	TRBV29-1	NA	CSVVGGRDYGYTF	TGCAGCGTTGTAGGAGGGCGCGACTATGGCTACACCTTC
NA	TRBJ1-6	TRBV4-3	NA	CASSQDRIYGSPLHF	TGCGCCAGCAGCCAAGATCGTATCTACGGTTCACCCCTCCACTTT
NA	TRBJ2-7	TRBV19	NA	CASSGVRDSEQYF	TGTGCCAGTAGTGGGGTCCGCGACAGCGAGCAGTACTTC
once	TRBJ2-3	TRBV5-1	TRBD2	CASGWTSGTDTQYF	TGCGCCAGCGGCTGGACTAGCGGCACAGATACGCAGTATTTT
NA	TRBJ2-2	TRBV19	TRBD1	CASSRTGVAGELFF	TGTGCCAGTAGTAGGACAGGGGTAGCCGGGGAGCTGTTTTTT
NA	TRBJ1-1	TRBV10-1	TRBD1	CASRPTGGLNTEAFF	TGCGCCAGCAGGCCGACAGGGGGATTGAACACTGAAGCTTTCTTT
NA	TRBJ1-1	TRBV10-3	NA	CAISVDRSTEAFF	TGTGCCATCAGTGTGGACAGAAGCACTGAAGCTTTCTTT
once	TRBJ2-6	TRBV6-6	NA	CASSPRLFHVLTF	TGTGCCAGCAGTCCCCGACTTTTTCACGTCCTGACTTTC
NA	TRBJ2-5	TRBV11-3	TRBD1	CASSLGAPGQGNQETQYF	TGTGCCAGCAGCTTAGGCGCACCGGGACAGGGGAATCAAGAGACCCAGTACTTC
NA	TRBJ1-2	TRBV6-5	NA	CASSYSGSWGGGGYTF	TGTGCCAGCAGTTACTCCGGGTCGTGGGGGGGAGGTGGCTACACCTTC
NA	TRBJ2-4	TRBV6-1	TRBD2	CASSGDYFIAKNIQYF	TGTGCCAGCAGTGGGGACTACTTTATAGCCAAAAACATTCAGTACTTC
NA	TRBJ1-6	TRBV6-1	NA	CASSLRGRPAHF	TGTGCCAGCAGTTTACGAGGCCGGCCGGCCCACTTT
NA	TRBJ2-7	TRBV5-5	TRBD1	CASSRTGVREQYF	TGTGCCAGCAGCCGGACAGGGGTAAGGGAGCAGTACTTC
NA	TRBJ1-6	TRBV7-9	NA	CASSLASSSYNSPLHF	TGTGCCAGCAGCTTAGCATCGAGCTCCTATAATTCACCCCTCCACTTT
NA	TRBJ2-7	TRBV6-5	NA	CASTGTRGYEQYF	TGTGCCAGCACCGGGACAAGGGGCTACGAGCAGTACTTC
NA	TRBJ1-6	TRBV5-8	NA	CASTVTYNSPLHF	TGTGCCAGCACCGTAACCTATAATTCACCCCTCCACTTT
NA	TRBJ1-3	TRBV5-1	NA	CASSGEKVGGPGNTIYF	TGCGCCAGCAGCGGCGAAAAGGTTGGGGGCCCAGGAAACACCATATATTTT
once	TRBJ1-2	TRBV19	TRBD1	CASHTGTGSLRGYGYTF	TGTGCCAGCCATACCGGGACAGGGTCCTTAAGGGGCTATGGCTACACCTTC
NA	TRBJ2-5	TRBV7-2	TRBD1	CASSLGPDRQETQYF	TGTGCCAGCAGCTTAGGGCCGGACAGGCAAGAGACCCAGTACTTC
NA	TRBJ2-5	TRBV7-3	NA	CASSLTGTQTQYF	TGTGCCAGCAGCTTAACAGGGACACAGACCCAGTACTTC
once	TRBJ1-2	TRBV10-3	NA	CAISEGQIYGYTF	TGTGCCATCAGTGAGGGCCAGATCTATGGCTACACCTTC
NA	TRBJ2-5	TRBV2	NA	CASSEAAGLETQYF	TGTGCCAGCAGTGAAGCTGCGGGGCTGGAGACCCAGTACTTC
NA	TRBJ1-1	TRBV6-5	TRBD1	CASSWSPRGTEAFF	TGTGCCAGCAGTTGGAGCCCCAGGGGGACTGAAGCTTTCTTT
NA	TRBJ1-4	TRBV7-8	NA	CASSLSPSRGAEILFF	TGTGCCAGCAGCTTATCCCCTTCGCGGGGGGCGGAAATACTGTTTTTT
NA	TRBJ1-6	TRBV5-1	NA	CASSRDGRSSYNSPLHF	TGCGCCAGCAGCCGGGATGGACGGAGCTCCTATAATTCACCCCTCCACTTT
NA	TRBJ1-2	TRBV4-3	NA	CASSQDGGGANYGYTF	TGCGCCAGCAGCCAAGATGGGGGAGGGGCCAACTATGGCTACACCTTC